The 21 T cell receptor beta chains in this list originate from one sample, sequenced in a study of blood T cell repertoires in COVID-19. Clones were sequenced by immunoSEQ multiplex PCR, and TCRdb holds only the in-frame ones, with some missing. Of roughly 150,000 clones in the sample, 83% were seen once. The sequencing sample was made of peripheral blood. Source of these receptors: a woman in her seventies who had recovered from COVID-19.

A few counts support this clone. The CDR3 reads CASSLTTGTGYTF. The DNA of the CDR3 is TGTGCCAGCAGCTTAACCACAGGGACTGGCTACACCTTC. The gene calls are TRBV7-9 and TRBJ1-2, with D possibly TRBD1 on 6 matching bases. The V end was cut by 2 bases, the J end by 7 bases, with 11 bases between. CDR3 size: 13 residues. Germline V gene data show CDR1 as SEHNR and CDR2 as FQNEAQ (reference sequence). The variable domain in full, with the rest retrieved from reference TRBV7-9 and TRBJ1-2, is DTGVSQNPRHKITKRGQNVTFRCDPISEHNRLYWYRQTLGQGPEFLTYFQNEAQLEKSRLLSDRFSAERPKGSFSTLEIQRTEQGDSAMYLCASSLTTGTGYTFGSGTRLTVV.

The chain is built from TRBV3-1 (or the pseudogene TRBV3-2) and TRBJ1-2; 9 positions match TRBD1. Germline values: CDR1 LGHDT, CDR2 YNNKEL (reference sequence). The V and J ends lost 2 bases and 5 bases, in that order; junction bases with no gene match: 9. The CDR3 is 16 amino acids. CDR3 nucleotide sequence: TGTGCCAGCAGCCAAACCTTATCCGGGACAGGGTATGGCTACACCTTC. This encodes CASSQTLSGTGYGYTF.

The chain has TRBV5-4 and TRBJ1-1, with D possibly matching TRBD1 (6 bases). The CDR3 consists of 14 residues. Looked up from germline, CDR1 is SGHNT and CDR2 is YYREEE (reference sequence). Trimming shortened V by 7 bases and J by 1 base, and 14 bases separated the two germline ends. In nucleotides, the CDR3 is TGTGCCAGCCGAGAAAAGGGGGAGAACACTGAAGCTTTCTTT. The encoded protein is CASREKGENTEAFF. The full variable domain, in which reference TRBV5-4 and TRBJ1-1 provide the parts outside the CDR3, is ETGVTQSPTHLIKTRGQQVTLRCSSQSGHNTVSWYQQALGQGPQFIFQYYREEENGRGNFPPRFSGLQFPNYSSELNVNALELDDSALYLCASREKGENTEAFFGQGTRLTVV.

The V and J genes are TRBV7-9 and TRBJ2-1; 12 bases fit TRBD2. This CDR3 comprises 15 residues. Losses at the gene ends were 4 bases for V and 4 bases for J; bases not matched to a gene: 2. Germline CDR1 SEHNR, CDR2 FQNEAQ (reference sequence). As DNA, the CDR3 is TGTGCCAGCAGCTCTAGCGGGAGGGGGTACAATGAGCAGTTCTTC. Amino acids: CASSSSGRGYNEQFF.

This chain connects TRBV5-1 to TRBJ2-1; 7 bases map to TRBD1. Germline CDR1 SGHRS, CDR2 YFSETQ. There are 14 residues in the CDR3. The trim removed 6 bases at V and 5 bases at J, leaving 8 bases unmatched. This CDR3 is CASTTGAQNNEQFF. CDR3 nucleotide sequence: TGCGCCAGCACTACAGGGGCACAGAACAATGAGCAGTTCTTC. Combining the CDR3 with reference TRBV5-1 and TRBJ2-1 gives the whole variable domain KAGVTQTPRYLIKTRGQQVTLSCSPISGHRSVSWYQQTPGQGLQFLFEYFSETQRNKGNFPGRFSGRQFSNSRSEMNVSTLELGDSALYLCASTTGAQNNEQFFGPGTRLTVL.

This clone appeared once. CDR3 amino acids: CASSQVGLAGAYQETQYF. As DNA, the CDR3 is TGTGCCAGCAGCCAAGTGGGGCTAGCGGGGGCGTACCAAGAGACCCAGTACTTC. The J gene is TRBJ2-5, the V gene TRBV3-1 (or the pseudogene TRBV3-2); 10 bases are a match to TRBD2. The germline V gene has CDR1 LGHDT and CDR2 YNNKEL (reference sequence). Unmatched junction bases numbered 8, after V lost 1 base and J lost 0 bases. The CDR3 has 18 residues.

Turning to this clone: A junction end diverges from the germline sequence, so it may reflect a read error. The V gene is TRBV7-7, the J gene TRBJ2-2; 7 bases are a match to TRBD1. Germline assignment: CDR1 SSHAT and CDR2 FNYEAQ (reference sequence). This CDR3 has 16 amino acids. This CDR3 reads CASSRSTGLVAGELFF. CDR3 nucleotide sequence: TGTGCTAGCAGCCGCTCGACAGGGCTGGTCGCCGGGGAGCTGTTTTTT. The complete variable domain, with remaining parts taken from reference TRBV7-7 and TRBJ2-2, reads GAGVSQSPRYKVTKRGQDVTLRCDPISSHATLYWYQQALGQGPEFLTYFNYEAQPDKSGLPSDRFSAERPEGSISTLTIQRTEQRDSAMYRCASSRSTGLVAGELFFGEGSRLTVL.

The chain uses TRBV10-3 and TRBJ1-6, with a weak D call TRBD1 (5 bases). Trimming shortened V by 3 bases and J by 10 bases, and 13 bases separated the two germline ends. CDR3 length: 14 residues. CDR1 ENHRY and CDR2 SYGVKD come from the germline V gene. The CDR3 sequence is CAISELIRGSPLHF. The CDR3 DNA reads TGTGCCATCAGTGAACTGATACGGGGGTCACCCCTCCACTTT.

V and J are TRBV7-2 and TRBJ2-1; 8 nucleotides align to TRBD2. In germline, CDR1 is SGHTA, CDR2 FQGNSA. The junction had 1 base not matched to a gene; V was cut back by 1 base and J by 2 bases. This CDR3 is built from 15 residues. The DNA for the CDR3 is TGTGCCAGCAGCTTAGTGCGGGGGGCCTACAATGAGCAGTTCTTC. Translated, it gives CASSLVRGAYNEQFF.

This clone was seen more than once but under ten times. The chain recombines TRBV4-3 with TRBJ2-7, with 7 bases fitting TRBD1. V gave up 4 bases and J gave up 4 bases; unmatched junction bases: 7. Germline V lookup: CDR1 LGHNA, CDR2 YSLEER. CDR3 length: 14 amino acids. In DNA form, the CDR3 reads TGCGCCAGCAGCCCCCGACAGGGCCTATACGAGCAGTACTTC. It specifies CASSPRQGLYEQYF.

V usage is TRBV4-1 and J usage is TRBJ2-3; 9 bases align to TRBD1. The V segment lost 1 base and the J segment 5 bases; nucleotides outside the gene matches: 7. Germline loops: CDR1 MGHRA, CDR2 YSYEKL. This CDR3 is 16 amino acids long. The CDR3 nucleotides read TGCGCCAGCAGCCAAGGGGGGACAGGGAGAGGAGATACGCAGTATTTT. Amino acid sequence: CASSQGGTGRGDTQYF.

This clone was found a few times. The CDR3 loop is CAWTTGGGTEAFF. The CDR3 DNA is TGTGCCTGGACCACAGGGGGGGGGACTGAAGCTTTCTTT. The V gene is TRBV30, the J gene TRBJ1-1, with 8 nucleotides matching TRBD1. Germline CDR1 reads GTSNPN; CDR2 reads SVGIG (reference sequence). The junction had 6 bases not matched to a gene; V was cut back by 4 bases and J by 5 bases. This CDR3 spans 13 amino acids.

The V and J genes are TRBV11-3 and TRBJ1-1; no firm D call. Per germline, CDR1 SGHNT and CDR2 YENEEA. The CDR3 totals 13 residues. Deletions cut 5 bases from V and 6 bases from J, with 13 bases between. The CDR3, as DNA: TGTGCCAGCAGCCCCGACATGGGTGCTGAAGCTTTCTTT. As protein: CASSPDMGAEAFF.

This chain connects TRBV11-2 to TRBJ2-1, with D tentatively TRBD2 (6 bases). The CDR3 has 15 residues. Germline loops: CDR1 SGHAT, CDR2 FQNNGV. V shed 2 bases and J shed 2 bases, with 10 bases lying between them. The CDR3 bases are TGTGCCAGCAGCTTATACGCGGGACCCTACAATGAGCAGTTCTTC. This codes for CASSLYAGPYNEQFF.

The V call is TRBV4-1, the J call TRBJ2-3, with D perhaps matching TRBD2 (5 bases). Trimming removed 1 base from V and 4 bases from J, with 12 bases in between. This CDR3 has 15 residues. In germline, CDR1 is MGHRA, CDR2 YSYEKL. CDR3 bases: TGCGCCAGCAGCCAAGGCCCCGGACTCGCAGATACGCAGTATTTT. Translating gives CASSQGPGLADTQYF.

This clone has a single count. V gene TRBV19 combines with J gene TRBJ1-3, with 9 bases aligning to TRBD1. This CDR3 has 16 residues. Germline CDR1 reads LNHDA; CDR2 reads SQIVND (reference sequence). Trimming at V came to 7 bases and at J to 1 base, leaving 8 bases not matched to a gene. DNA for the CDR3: TGTGCCAGTACCGACGACAGGGGGGGTTCTGGAAACACCATATATTTT. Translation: CASTDDRGGSGNTIYF. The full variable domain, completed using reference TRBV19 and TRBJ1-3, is DGGITQSPKYLFRKEGQNVTLSCEQNLNHDAMYWYRQDPGQGLRLIYYSQIVNDFQKGDIAEGYSVSREKKESFPLTVTSAQKNPTAFYLCASTDDRGGSGNTIYFGEGSWLTVV.

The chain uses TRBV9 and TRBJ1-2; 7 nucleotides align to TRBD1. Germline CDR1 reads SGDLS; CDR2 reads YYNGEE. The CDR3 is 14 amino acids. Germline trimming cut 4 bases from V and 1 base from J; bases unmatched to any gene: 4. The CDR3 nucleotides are TGTGCCAGCAGCCCCGGGACAGTTAACTATGGCTACACCTTC. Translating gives CASSPGTVNYGYTF.

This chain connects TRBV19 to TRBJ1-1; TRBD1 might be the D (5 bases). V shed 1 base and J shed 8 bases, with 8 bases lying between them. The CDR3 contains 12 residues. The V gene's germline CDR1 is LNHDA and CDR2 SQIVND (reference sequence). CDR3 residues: CASSIAGLEAFF. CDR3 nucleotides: TGTGCCAGTAGTATAGCGGGACTAGAAGCTTTCTTT.

CDR3 loop: CASSVRLAVADTQYF. DNA for the CDR3: TGTGCCAGCAGCGTCAGGCTAGCGGTCGCAGATACGCAGTATTTT. The chain is built from TRBV9 and TRBJ2-3; 7 nucleotides match TRBD2. V was pared by 2 bases and J by 4 bases, with 7 bases of the junction left unmatched. The CDR3 covers 15 residues. Germline CDR1 SGDLS, CDR2 YYNGEE.

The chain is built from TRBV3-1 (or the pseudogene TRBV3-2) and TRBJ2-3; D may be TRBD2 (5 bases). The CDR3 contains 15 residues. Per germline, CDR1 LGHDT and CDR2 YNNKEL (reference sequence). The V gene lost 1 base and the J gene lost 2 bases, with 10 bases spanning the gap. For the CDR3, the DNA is TGTGCCAGCAGCCAAGGAGGGTACCACACAGATACGCAGTATTTT. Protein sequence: CASSQGGYHTDTQYF.

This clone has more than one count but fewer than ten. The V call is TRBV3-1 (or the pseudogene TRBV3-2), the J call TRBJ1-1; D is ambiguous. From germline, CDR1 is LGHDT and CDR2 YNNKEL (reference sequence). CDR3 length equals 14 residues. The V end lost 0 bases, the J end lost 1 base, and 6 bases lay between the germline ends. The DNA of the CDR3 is TGTGCCAGCAGCCAAGAGAGCACGAACACTGAAGCTTTCTTT. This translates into CASSQESTNTEAFF.